This T cell receptor beta chain was profiled in a study of blood T cell repertoires in COVID-19. Whole-study context: The United States, Italy and Spain supplied acute and convalescent COVID-19 samples. PBMCs, B-cell-depleted T cells, or T cells were the source of the cDNA or gDNA that made up the material.

This CDR3 is built from 15 residues. V was clipped by 4 bases and J by 5 bases; unmatched bases: 9. Germline V gene data show CDR1 as SGHAT and CDR2 as FQNNGV. Clones were read by immunoSEQ multiplex PCR, and TCRdb kept only the in-frame ones, dropping some. The sample gives about 110,000 clones, roughly 84% of which show up once; approximately 4.4% is in the top ten. This receptor was obtained from a human donor in a cohort sampled during active COVID-19. Sample: peripheral blood. The chain links TRBV11-2 to TRBJ2-5; 8 bases map to TRBD2. The CDR3 reads CASSSSPAGVETQYF. Here the CDR3 DNA reads TGTGCCAGCAGCTCATCCCCAGCGGGAGTGGAGACCCAGTACTTC.